The T cell receptor (beta chain) under discussion was sequenced for a study of cytomegalovirus exposure and HLA in healthy donors. Looking at the study overall: A prior study identified just under 120 million unique TCR beta sequences from some 180 million T cells. Study-wide results and caveats: Certain sequence variants were highly shared and formed a cluster, and this cluster was likely a sequencing artifact. A later analysis, which compared TCR beta chains of equal frequency, found the HLA-associated ones more clonally expanded.

Both 60 Vbeta primers and 13 Jbeta primers went into the PCR. The data were produced by immunoSEQ multiplex PCR, yet TCRdb's version contains in-frame clones alone and is incomplete. The sample includes approximately 110,000 clones, 76% of them seen just once. This clone has a handful of counts. Its antigen is not known. The CDR3 contains 14 residues. The V and J ends lost 3 bases and 12 bases, in that order; junction bases with no gene match: 13. Looked up from germline, CDR1 is GTSNPN and CDR2 is SVGIG (reference sequence). This TCR was sampled from a man between 35 and 55 years old in good health and CMV-seropositive. The source material was PBMCs. The chain carries TRBV30 and TRBJ2-1; 8 positions agree with TRBD2. CDR3 nucleotides: TGTGCCTGGAGGCTAGGCGGGGGGACGGGTGGGCAGTTCTTC. This sequence encodes CAWRLGGGTGGQFF. Looking up the rest from reference TRBV30 and TRBJ2-1 gives the full variable domain: SQTIHQWPATLVQPVGSPLSLECTVEGTSNPNLYWYRQAAGRGLQLLFYSVGIGQISSEVPQNLSASRPQDRQFILSSKKLLLSDSGFYLCAWRLGGGTGGQFFGPGTRLTVL.